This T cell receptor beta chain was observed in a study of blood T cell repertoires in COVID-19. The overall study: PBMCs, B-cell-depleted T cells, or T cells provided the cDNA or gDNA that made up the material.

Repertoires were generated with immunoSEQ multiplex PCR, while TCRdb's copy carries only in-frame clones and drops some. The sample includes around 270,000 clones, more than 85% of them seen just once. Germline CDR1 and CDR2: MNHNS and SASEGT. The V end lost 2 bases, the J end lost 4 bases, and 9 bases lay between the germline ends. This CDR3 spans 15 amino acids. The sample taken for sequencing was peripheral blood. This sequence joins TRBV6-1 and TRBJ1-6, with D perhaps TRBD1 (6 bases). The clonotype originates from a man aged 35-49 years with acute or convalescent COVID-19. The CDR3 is CASSERTAYNSPLHF. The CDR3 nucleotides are TGTGCCAGCAGTGAAAGGACAGCTTATAATTCACCCCTCCACTTT.